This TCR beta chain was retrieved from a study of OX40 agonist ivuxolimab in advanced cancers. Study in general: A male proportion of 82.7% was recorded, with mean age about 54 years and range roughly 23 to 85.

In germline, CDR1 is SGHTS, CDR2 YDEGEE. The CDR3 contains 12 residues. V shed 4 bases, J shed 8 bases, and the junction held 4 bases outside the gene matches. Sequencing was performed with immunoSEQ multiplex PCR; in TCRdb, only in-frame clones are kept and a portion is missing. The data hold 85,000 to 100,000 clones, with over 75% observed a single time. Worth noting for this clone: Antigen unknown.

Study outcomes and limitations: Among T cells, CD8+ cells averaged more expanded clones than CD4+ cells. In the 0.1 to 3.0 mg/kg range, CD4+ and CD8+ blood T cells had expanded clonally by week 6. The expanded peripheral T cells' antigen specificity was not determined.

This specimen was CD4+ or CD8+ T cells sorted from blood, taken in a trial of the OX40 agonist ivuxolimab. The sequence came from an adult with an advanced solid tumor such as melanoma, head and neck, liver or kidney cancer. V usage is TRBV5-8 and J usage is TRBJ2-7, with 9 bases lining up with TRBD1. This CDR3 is CASSLDRGKQYF. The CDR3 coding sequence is TGTGCCAGCAGCCTGGACAGGGGCAAGCAGTACTTC.